This T cell receptor beta chain was identified in a study of early T cells in non-severe SARS-CoV-2 infection (dated by TCRdb to 2020 to 2023). Looking at the study overall: Because TCR sequencing was done on bulk RNA from unsorted whole blood, the alpha and beta chains could not be paired. Study-wide findings and limitations: Matching against VDJdb was skewed toward anti-spike CD8 responses, likely underestimated virus-specific expansions, and missed private and CD4 specificities.

The library relied on 5' RACE. Sequencing relied on a NextSeq 500. Unique molecular identifiers were attached to individual cDNA molecules in the TCR library protocol so that sequencing error and PCR bias could be corrected. Sequencing covered both TCR alpha and beta chains, and within each sample the abundances of alpha and beta sequences were tightly co-correlated. As for the original processing: Decombinator V4 was used to annotate TCR sequences for V gene, J gene and CDR3. TCRs were defined as expanded if a significant change between any two time points was detected under a Poisson model with p below 0.0001. TCR abundances were normalised to the total number of TCRs sequenced per sample and expressed as counts per million. TRAV1-2 paired with TRAJ12, TRAJ20 or TRAJ33 defined MAIT TCRs, while TRAV10 paired with TRAJ18 defined iNKT TCRs. A search of VDJdb, accessed on 1 November 2021, was run for TCRs annotated to CMV, EBV and SARS-CoV-2, with TCRs annotated for multiple antigens excluded. The public reads were quality trimmed at Q25 with fastp and then assembled into clones with MiXCR by TCRdb, keeping productive beta chains. Here each entry gathers all rows of one CDR3 protein and keeps the most common genes and DNA. V and J calls and clone size were set by TCRdb, not the authors. In this sample the table shows 100,000 to 150,000 distinct CDR3 sequences, 15% of which occur a single time. The ten largest clones add up to about a fifth of the sample.

V is cut by 2 bases and J by 4 bases, and the space between the germline ends is 9 bases. Including cysteine and phenylalanine, the CDR3 has 14 amino acids. Only the CDR3 DNA stays, 42 bases, in frame from base 1. A note on this clonotype: Its antigen has not been determined. No base-level quality is on record; no much larger clone is a single base apart.

Set within a cohort of healthcare workers in London, UK, this nested case-control study involved weekly PCR testing of nasopharyngeal swabs along with blood sampling. Healthcare workers were recruited during the week of the UK lockdown, between 23 and 31 March 2020, and followed weekly for up to 16 weeks. Here the chain combines TRBV12-3 or TRBV12-4 and TRBJ2-1, and the D gene may be TRBD1, 5 bases matching. This clonotype originated in an adult who was a healthcare worker with PCR-confirmed SARS-CoV-2 infection or an uninfected control (not recorded which). Sequenced material: whole blood. The nucleotide sequence reads as follows: TGTGCCAGCAGTTTATCAGGGCTGTACAATGAGCAGTTCTTC. Its protein reads: CASSLSGLYNEQFF.